This T cell receptor (beta chain) came from a study of blood T cell repertoires in COVID-19. As for the study in general: Samples of COVID-19 (acute and convalescent) were obtained from the United States, Italy and Spain. PBMCs, B-cell-depleted T cells, or T cells provided the cDNA or gDNA that made up the material.

Trimming removed 7 bases at V and 1 base at J, with 11 bases between. In germline, CDR1 is MNHEY, CDR2 SVGAGI. The CDR3 runs to 14 residues. Profiled with immunoSEQ multiplex PCR; TCRdb holds only in-frame clones, not every one. The sample has under 85,000 clones; about four fifths are singletons. The chain couples TRBV6-5 to TRBJ2-1; D gene unclear. The receptor's source is an elderly woman with active or convalescent COVID-19. Sample: peripheral blood. CDR3 sequence (DNA): TGTGCCAGCATCGATGGAGAATCCTACAATGAGCAGTTCTTC. Translating it yields CASIDGESYNEQFF.